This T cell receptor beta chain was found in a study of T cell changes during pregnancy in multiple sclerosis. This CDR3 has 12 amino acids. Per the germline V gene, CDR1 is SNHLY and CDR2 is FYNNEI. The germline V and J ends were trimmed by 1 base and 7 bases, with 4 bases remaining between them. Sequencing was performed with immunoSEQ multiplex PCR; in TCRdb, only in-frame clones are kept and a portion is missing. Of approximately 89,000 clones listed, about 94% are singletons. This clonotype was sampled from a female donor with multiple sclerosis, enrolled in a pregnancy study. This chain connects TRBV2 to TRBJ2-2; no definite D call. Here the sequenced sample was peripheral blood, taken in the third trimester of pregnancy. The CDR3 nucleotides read TGTGCCAGCAGTGAAGGTCTCGGGGAGCTGTTTTTT. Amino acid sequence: CASSEGLGELFF.